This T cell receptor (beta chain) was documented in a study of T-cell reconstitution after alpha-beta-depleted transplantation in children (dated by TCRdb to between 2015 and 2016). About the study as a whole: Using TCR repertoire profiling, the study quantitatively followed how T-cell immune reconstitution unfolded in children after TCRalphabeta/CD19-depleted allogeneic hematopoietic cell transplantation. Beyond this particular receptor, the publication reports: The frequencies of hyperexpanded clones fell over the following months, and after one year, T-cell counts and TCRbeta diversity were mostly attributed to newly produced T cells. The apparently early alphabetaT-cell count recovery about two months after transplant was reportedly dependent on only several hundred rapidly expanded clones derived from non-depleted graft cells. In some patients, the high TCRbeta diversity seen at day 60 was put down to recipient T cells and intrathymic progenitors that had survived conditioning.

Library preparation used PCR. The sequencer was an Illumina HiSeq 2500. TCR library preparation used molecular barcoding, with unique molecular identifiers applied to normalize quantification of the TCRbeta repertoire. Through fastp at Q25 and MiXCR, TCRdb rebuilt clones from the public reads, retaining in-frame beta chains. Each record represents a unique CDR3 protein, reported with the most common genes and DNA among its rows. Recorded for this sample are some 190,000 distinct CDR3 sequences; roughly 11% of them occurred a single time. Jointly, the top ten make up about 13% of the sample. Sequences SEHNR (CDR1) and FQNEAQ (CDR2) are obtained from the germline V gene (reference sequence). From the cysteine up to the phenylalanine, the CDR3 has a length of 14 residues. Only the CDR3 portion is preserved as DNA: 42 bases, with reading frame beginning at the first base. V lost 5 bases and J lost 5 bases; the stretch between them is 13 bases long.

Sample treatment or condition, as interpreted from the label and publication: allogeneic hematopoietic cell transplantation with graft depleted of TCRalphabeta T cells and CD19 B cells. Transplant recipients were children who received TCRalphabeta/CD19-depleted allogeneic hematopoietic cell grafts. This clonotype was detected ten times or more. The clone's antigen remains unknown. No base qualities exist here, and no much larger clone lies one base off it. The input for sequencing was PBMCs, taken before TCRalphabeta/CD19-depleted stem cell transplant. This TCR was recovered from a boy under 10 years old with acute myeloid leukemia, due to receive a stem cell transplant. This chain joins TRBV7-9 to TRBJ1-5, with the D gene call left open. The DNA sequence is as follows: TGTGCCAGCAGCCGCGACGGTGACTATCAGCCCCAGCATTTT. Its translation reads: CASSRDGDYQPQHF.